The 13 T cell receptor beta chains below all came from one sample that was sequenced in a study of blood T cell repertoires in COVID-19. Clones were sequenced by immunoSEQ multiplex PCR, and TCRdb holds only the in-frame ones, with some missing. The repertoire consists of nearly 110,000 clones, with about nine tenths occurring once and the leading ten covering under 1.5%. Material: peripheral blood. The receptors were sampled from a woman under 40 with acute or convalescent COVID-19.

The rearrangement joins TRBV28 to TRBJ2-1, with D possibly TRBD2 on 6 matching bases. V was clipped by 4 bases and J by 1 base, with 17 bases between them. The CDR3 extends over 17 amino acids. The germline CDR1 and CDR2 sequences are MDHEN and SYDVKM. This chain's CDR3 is CASSSEFRGSSYNEQFF. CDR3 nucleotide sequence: TGTGCCAGCAGTTCCGAGTTTCGGGGGAGTTCCTACAATGAGCAGTTCTTC. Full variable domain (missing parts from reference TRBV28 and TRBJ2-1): DVKVTQSSRYLVKRTGEKVFLECVQDMDHENMFWYRQDPGLGLRLIYFSYDVKMKEKGDIPEGYSVSREKKERFSLILESASTNQTSMYLCASSSEFRGSSYNEQFFGPGTRLTVL.

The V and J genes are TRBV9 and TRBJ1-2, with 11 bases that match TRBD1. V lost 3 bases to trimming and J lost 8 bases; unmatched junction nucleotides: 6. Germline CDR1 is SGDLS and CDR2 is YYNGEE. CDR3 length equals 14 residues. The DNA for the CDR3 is TGTGCCAGCAGCGCCATGGGACAGGGGGACGGCTACACCTTC. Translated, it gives CASSAMGQGDGYTF.

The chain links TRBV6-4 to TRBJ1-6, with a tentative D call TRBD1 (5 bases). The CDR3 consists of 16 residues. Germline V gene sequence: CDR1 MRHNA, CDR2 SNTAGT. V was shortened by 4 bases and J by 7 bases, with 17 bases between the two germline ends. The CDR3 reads CASSAQPRGSNSPLHF. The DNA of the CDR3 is TGTGCCAGCAGTGCACAGCCAAGGGGATCGAATTCACCCCTCCACTTT.

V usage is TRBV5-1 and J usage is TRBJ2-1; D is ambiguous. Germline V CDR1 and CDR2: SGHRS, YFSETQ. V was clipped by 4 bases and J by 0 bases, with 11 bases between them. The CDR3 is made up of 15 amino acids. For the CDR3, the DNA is TGCGCCAGCAGCCTCGACTTAAGCTCCTACAATGAGCAGTTCTTC. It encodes CASSLDLSSYNEQFF.

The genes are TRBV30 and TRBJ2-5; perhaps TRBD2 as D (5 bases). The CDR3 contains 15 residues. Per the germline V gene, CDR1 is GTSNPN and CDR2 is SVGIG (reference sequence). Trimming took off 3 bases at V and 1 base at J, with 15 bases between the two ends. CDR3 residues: CAWSQPPGVQETQYF. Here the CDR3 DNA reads TGTGCCTGGAGCCAACCTCCCGGGGTCCAAGAGACCCAGTACTTC.

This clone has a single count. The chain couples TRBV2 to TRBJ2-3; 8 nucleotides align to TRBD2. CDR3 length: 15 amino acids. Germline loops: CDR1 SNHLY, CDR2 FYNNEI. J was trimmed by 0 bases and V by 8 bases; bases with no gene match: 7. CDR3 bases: TGTGCCAGCCAACGCCGGGGGGGAAGCACAGATACGCAGTATTTT. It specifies CASQRRGGSTDTQYF.

The CDR3 nucleotides read TGTGCCAGCAGTCCCTCTGACACGGCCTACGAGCAGTACTTC. This translates into CASSPSDTAYEQYF. J is TRBJ2-7 and V is TRBV28; D remains unclear. Germline V gives CDR1 MDHEN, CDR2 SYDVKM. CDR3 length equals 14 residues. V lost 5 bases to trimming and J lost 2 bases, with 13 bases between them.

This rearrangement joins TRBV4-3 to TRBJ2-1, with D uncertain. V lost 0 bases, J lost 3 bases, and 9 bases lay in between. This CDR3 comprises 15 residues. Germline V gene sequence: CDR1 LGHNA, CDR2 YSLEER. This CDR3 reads CASSQDLERYNEQFF. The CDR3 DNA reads TGCGCCAGCAGCCAAGATCTGGAGCGCTACAATGAGCAGTTCTTC.

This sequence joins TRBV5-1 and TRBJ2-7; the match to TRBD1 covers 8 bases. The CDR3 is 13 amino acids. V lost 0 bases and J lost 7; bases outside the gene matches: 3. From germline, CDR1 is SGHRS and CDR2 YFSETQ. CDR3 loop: CASSLAGQAEQYF. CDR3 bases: TGCGCCAGCAGCTTGGCGGGACAGGCGGAGCAGTACTTC.

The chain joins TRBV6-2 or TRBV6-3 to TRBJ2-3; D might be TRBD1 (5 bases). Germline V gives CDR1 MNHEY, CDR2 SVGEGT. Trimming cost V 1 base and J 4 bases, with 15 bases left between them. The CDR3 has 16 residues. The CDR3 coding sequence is TGTGCCAGCAGTTACTTTAGGGGCCTTGGAGCAGATACGCAGTATTTT. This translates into CASSYFRGLGADTQYF.

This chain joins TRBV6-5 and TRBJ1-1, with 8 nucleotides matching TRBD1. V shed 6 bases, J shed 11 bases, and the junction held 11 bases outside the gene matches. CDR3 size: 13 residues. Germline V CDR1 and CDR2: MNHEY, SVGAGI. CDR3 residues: CASRPTGEQVAFF. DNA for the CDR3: TGTGCCAGCAGGCCGACAGGGGAACAAGTCGCTTTCTTT.

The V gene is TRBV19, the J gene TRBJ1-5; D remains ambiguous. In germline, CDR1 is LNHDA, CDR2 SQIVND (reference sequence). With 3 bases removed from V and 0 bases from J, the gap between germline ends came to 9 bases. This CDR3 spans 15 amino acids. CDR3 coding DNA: TGTGCCAGTAGTATTGCCGGGGATAGCAATCAGCCCCAGCATTTT. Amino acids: CASSIAGDSNQPQHF.

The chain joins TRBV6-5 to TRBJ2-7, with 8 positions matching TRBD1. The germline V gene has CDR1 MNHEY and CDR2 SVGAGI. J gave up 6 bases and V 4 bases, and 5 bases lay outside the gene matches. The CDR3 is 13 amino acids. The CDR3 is CASSSDRAAEQYF. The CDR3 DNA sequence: TGTGCCAGCAGTTCGGACAGGGCTGCCGAGCAGTACTTC.